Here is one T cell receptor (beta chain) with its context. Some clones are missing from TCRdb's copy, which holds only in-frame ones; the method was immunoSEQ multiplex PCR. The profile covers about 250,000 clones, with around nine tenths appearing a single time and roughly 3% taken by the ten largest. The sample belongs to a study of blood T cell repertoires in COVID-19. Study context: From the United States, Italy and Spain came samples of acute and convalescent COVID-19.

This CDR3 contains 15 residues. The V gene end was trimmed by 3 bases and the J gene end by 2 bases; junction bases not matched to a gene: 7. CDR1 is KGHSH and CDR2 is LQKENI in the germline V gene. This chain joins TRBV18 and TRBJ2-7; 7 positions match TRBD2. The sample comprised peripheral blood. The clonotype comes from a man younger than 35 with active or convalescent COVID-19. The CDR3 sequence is CASSPPSGSAYEQYF. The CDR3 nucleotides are TGTGCCAGCTCACCCCCTAGCGGTTCAGCCTACGAGCAGTACTTC.